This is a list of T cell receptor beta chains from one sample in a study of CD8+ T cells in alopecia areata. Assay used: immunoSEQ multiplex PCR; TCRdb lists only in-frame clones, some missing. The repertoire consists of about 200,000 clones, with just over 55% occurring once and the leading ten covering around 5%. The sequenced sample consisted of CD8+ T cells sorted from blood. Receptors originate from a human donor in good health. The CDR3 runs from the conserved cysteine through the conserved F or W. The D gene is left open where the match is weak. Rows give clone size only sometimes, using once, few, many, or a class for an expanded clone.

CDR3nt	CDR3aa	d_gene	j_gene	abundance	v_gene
TGTGCCAGCAGATCAGGATACGCCGAGCAGTACTTC	CASRSGYAEQYF	NA	TRBJ2-7	NA	TRBV6-5
TGCGCCAGCCGTACACCACTAGCGGGGGGCAATGAGCAGTTCTTC	CASRTPLAGGNEQFF	TRBD2	TRBJ2-1	few	TRBV5-1
TGCAGCGGGCGACTAGCGGGGGACACCGGGGAGCTGTTTTTT	CSGRLAGDTGELFF	TRBD2	TRBJ2-2	NA	TRBV29-1
TGCGCCAGCAGGAACGAGGGAGTTTTACCGTTCTTC	CASRNEGVLPFF	NA	TRBJ2-1	few	TRBV10-2
TGTGCCAGCAGCTACCCGACCGACCGAAACTATGGCTACACCTTC	CASSYPTDRNYGYTF	NA	TRBJ1-2	NA	TRBV7-9
TGTGCCAGCAGCTTATTCACCGGGGCCTCCGGCTACAATGAGCAGTTCTTC	CASSLFTGASGYNEQFF	NA	TRBJ2-1	NA	TRBV13
TGTGCCAGCACCACTCTAGCGGGGCTATACCAAGAGACCCAGTACTTC	CASTTLAGLYQETQYF	TRBD2	TRBJ2-5	NA	TRBV2
TGTGCCAGCAGTGGGAGGGATCAATTAGCTTTCTTT	CASSGRDQLAFF	NA	TRBJ1-1	NA	TRBV2
TGTGCTAGTCAGGGGTCCATCTCCTACGAGCAGTACTTC	CASQGSISYEQYF	NA	TRBJ2-7	NA	TRBV12-5
TGTGCCACCAGCCCATTTTATTTTGCCGAGCAGTACTTC	CATSPFYFAEQYF	NA	TRBJ2-7	NA	TRBV15
TGTGCCAGCAGCTTGGGCGGGGTTTTGAACACTGAAGCTTTCTTT	CASSLGGVLNTEAFF	NA	TRBJ1-1	few	TRBV5-6
TGCGCCAGCAGCCAAGAGGGGTTGAGTCAGCCCCAGCATTTT	CASSQEGLSQPQHF	NA	TRBJ1-5	NA	TRBV4-1
TGTGCCAGCAGCTCCGGACAGGGCTTGAATGGCTACACCTTC	CASSSGQGLNGYTF	TRBD1	TRBJ1-2	NA	TRBV13
TGCAGCGTGGGACAGCCGACCTACGAGCAGTACTTC	CSVGQPTYEQYF	TRBD1	TRBJ2-7	few	TRBV29-1
TGTGCCAGCAGCTCGGACAGTTATAATTCACCCCTCCACTTT	CASSSDSYNSPLHF	NA	TRBJ1-6	NA	TRBV11-2
TGTGCCAGCAGGGTACGGGGGAACACTGAAGCTTTCTTT	CASRVRGNTEAFF	NA	TRBJ1-1	once	TRBV5-4